Each of the 31 T cell receptor beta chains below was sequenced from the same sample in a study of T-cell reconstitution after alpha-beta-depleted transplantation in children. A TCRbeta library incorporating unique molecular identifiers was prepared. TCRdb reanalysed the PCR reads using MiXCR and keeps one entry per CDR3 protein. The sample lists approximately 420,000 distinct CDR3 sequences, roughly 11% occurring once. This specimen consisted of PBMCs from the stem cell graft donor, obtained from the stem cell graft. The source of these receptors is a human donor who donated a stem cell graft to a child with acute myeloid leukemia.

V gene TRBV18 combines with J gene TRBJ2-1; the D gene is possibly TRBD2 (6 bases). The germline CDR1 and CDR2 sequences are KGHSH and LQKENI. The CDR3 runs 15 residues. V shed 3 bases and J shed 5 bases, with 14 bases lying between them. This CDR3 is CASSPREEVDNEQFF. The CDR3, as DNA: TGTGCCAGCTCACCTAGGGAGGAGGTCGACAATGAGCAGTTCTTC. The full variable domain, completed using reference TRBV18 and TRBJ2-1, is NAGVMQNPRHLVRRRGQEARLRCSPMKGHSHVYWYRQLPEEGLKFMVYLQKENIIDESGMPKERFSAEFPKEGPSILRIQQVVRGDSAAYFCASSPREEVDNEQFFGPGTRLTVL.

The V gene is TRBV20-1, the J gene TRBJ2-7, with D possibly being TRBD1 or TRBD2 (5 bases each). The CDR3 loop spans 15 amino acids. Trimming shortened V by 2 bases and J by 2 bases, and 16 bases separated the two germline ends. Per the germline V gene, CDR1 is DFQATT and CDR2 is SNEGSKA (reference sequence). DNA of the CDR3: TGCAGTGCTAGACGGTCGGGTAGGGACCCCTACGAGCAGTACTTC. Translation gives CSARRSGRDPYEQYF.

The chain links TRBV12-3 or TRBV12-4 to TRBJ1-5, with D unresolved. This CDR3 comprises 13 residues. The V end lost 4 bases, the J end lost 7 bases, and 11 bases lay between the germline ends. The CDR3 sequence: CASSSQVEQPQHF. The DNA of the CDR3 is TGTGCCAGCAGTTCTCAGGTGGAACAGCCCCAGCATTTT.

This clonotype was seen a few times. The chain has TRBV10-3 and TRBJ1-1, with D perhaps matching TRBD1 (6 bases). Trimming cost V 8 bases and J 3 bases, with 19 bases left between them. Germline V CDR1 and CDR2: ENHRY, SYGVKD. This CDR3 comprises 15 residues. Here the CDR3 DNA reads TGTGCCATCGGGGATTCACAGGGAAGGGACACTGAAGCTTTCTTT. It translates to CAIGDSQGRDTEAFF.

This clonotype was seen many times. Germline is not matched at one junction end, which may reflect a read error. The V and J genes are TRBV5-1 and TRBJ2-5; 14 bases agree with TRBD2. The germline V gene has CDR1 SGHRS and CDR2 YFSETQ. This CDR3 has 14 amino acids. The CDR3 DNA reads TGCGCCAGCAGCGCTGGGACTAGCGGGGGCCCTTTCGACTTC. This encodes CASSAGTSGGPFDF.

This clonotype was detected only a few times. This chain links TRBV10-3 with TRBJ2-2; a weak D match, TRBD2 (6 bases). Germline lookup yields CDR1 ENHRY and CDR2 SYGVKD. Trimming pared 9 bases from V and 0 bases from J, leaving 14 bases between. The CDR3 consists of 15 residues. The CDR3 protein is CAILGGGPNTGELFF. DNA of the CDR3: TGTGCCATTCTGGGGGGAGGACCGAACACCGGGGAGCTGTTTTTT.

This clonotype was observed many times. The J gene is TRBJ2-3, the V gene TRBV14, with D perhaps TRBD1 (6 bases). This CDR3 region has 16 residues. The germline V gene has CDR1 SGHDN and CDR2 FVKESK. V was trimmed by 3 bases and J by 6 bases, leaving 19 bases between them. The CDR3 reads CASSHWPLGAVDTQYF. The CDR3 nucleotides are TGTGCCAGCAGCCATTGGCCCCTGGGGGCGGTGGATACGCAGTATTTT.

This chain joins TRBV7-6 and TRBJ2-7; 9 bases map to TRBD2. The CDR3 length is 14 residues. The J segment lost 3 bases and the V segment lost 5 bases, leaving 5 bases of the junction unmatched. The germline V gene encodes CDR1 SGHVS and CDR2 FNYEAQ. This chain's CDR3 is CASSIERGDYEQYF. The CDR3 DNA follows: TGTGCCAGCAGCATCGAGCGGGGGGACTACGAGCAGTACTTC.

The chain is built from TRBV10-2 and TRBJ2-3; 9 nucleotides agree with TRBD2. Germline CDR1 WSHSY, CDR2 SAAADI. V lost 4 bases and J lost 6; bases outside the gene matches: 5. The CDR3 consists of 14 residues. The CDR3 DNA reads TGCGCCAGCAGTGGCCCGGGACTAGCCGATACGCAGTATTTT. Encoded protein: CASSGPGLADTQYF.

V and J are TRBV20-1 and TRBJ2-3; 9 nucleotides align to TRBD2. CDR1 DFQATT and CDR2 SNEGSKA come from the germline V gene (reference sequence). V shed 0 bases, J shed 1 base, and the junction held 5 bases outside the gene matches. This CDR3 contains 16 residues. This CDR3 is CSARDSGRLGTDTQYF. In DNA, the CDR3 is TGCAGTGCTAGAGACAGCGGGAGGCTTGGCACAGATACGCAGTATTTT.

The rearrangement uses TRBV6-5 and TRBJ1-6, with D perhaps TRBD1 (6 bases). The germline V and J ends were trimmed by 2 bases and 7 bases, with 18 bases remaining between them. The CDR3 consists of 17 residues. Germline lookup yields CDR1 MNHEY and CDR2 SVGAGI. The CDR3 reads CASSYDYYRDGNSPLHF. Written as DNA, the CDR3 is TGTGCCAGCAGTTACGACTACTACAGGGACGGGAATTCACCCCTCCACTTT.

The V and J genes are TRBV5-6 and TRBJ2-5, with 11 nucleotides matching TRBD2. There are 18 residues in the CDR3. V trimming: 2 bases; J trimming: 5 bases; junction bases outside the gene matches: 14. Germline V gene sequence: CDR1 SGHDT, CDR2 YYEEEE. Here the CDR3 reads CASSFESSGRSSSETQYF. The CDR3 nucleotides read TGTGCCAGCAGCTTTGAGTCTAGCGGGAGGTCGAGTAGTGAGACCCAGTACTTC.

This clonotype was counted between two and nine times. The chain has TRBV4-2 and TRBJ2-7, with 8 bases that match TRBD1. V dropped 4 bases and J dropped 3; count of bases not matched to a gene: 8. CDR3 length equals 15 residues. Looked up from germline, CDR1 is LGHNA and CDR2 is YNFKEQ. CDR3 sequence: CASSPGGQEDYEQYF. Here the CDR3 DNA reads TGTGCCAGCAGCCCCGGGGGACAGGAGGACTACGAGCAGTACTTC.

This chain connects TRBV30 to TRBJ2-3, with D possibly being TRBD1 or TRBD2 (6 bases each). CDR1 and CDR2 from the germline V gene are GTSNPN and SVGIG (reference sequence). Trimming stripped 0 bases from V and 3 bases from J, with 10 bases between. This CDR3 contains 14 residues. In DNA, the CDR3 is TGTGCCTGGAGTGTCGGGGGCGGGACAGATACGCAGTATTTT. It encodes CAWSVGGGTDTQYF.

This clonotype was counted between two and nine times. The gene calls are TRBV29-1 and TRBJ2-7, with TRBD1 matching over 10 bases. Germline-derived CDR1 and CDR2 are SQVTM and ANQGSEA. There are 14 residues in the CDR3. V lost 6 bases, J lost 6 bases, and 11 bases stayed unmatched. CDR3 in amino acids: CSVTGQGEGIEQYF. The CDR3 DNA reads TGCAGCGTCACTGGACAGGGGGAGGGGATCGAGCAGTACTTC.

CDR3 coding DNA: TGCAGCGTTGGGGACAGCGCGAACACCGGGGAGCTGTTTTTT. As protein: CSVGDSANTGELFF. J is TRBJ2-2 and V is TRBV29-1; TRBD1 aligns across 7 bases. The CDR3 is 14 amino acids. The V segment lost 4 bases and the J segment 0 bases; nucleotides outside the gene matches: 2. The germline CDR1 and CDR2 sequences are SQVTM and ANQGSEA.

This clonotype was seen only a few times. The J gene is TRBJ2-1, the V gene TRBV6-5, with TRBD2 matching 7 bases. This CDR3 spans 17 amino acids. Germline lookup yields CDR1 MNHEY and CDR2 SVGAGI. The ends lost 0 bases at V and 4 bases at J; junction bases unmatched: 9. The CDR3 here is CASSYSAGGSPYNEQFF. The CDR3 coding sequence is TGTGCCAGCAGTTACTCCGCGGGCGGGAGCCCGTACAATGAGCAGTTCTTC.

V and J are TRBV4-2 and TRBJ2-2; D unclear. Trimming took off 4 bases at V and 4 bases at J, with 13 bases between the two ends. CDR1 is LGHNA and CDR2 is YNFKEQ in the germline V gene. This CDR3 contains 15 residues. The CDR3 protein is CASSPLGIATGELFF. CDR3 nucleotide sequence: TGTGCCAGCAGCCCGCTTGGAATCGCCACCGGGGAGCTGTTTTTT.

This clonotype has a handful of counts. The gene calls are TRBV27 and TRBJ1-1; D may be TRBD1 (6 bases). Germline V gives CDR1 MNHEY, CDR2 SMNVEV (reference sequence). Between the trimmed V and J ends, which lost 0 bases and 5 bases, there was a span of 13 bases. This CDR3 spans 15 amino acids. This CDR3 reads CASSLSKQGGTEAFF. The CDR3 DNA reads as TGTGCCAGCAGTTTATCGAAACAGGGAGGTACTGAAGCTTTCTTT.

This clonotype was detected only a few times. The CDR3 carries no conserved terminal phenylalanine or tryptophan, so it likely arises from a read error. The V and J genes are TRBV20-1 and TRBJ2-5; weak D call: TRBD2 (6 bases). Trimming cost V 6 bases and J 5 bases, with 16 bases left between them. This CDR3 has 13 residues. Germline V gene sequence: CDR1 DFQATT, CDR2 SNEGSKA (reference sequence). CDR3 residues: CSAQSGVGETQYS. The CDR3 DNA reads TGCAGTGCCCAATCGGGGGTAGGGGAGACCCAGTACTCC.

This chain connects TRBV12-3 or TRBV12-4 to TRBJ2-1; no definite D call. V lost 6 bases, J lost 4 bases, and 7 bases lay in between. The CDR3 covers 12 residues. The CDR3 DNA reads as TGTGCCAGCAGGTTTGAGTACAATGAGCAGTTCTTC. Translated, it gives CASRFEYNEQFF.

This clonotype was observed many times. This chain links TRBV20-1 with TRBJ2-1, with D tentatively TRBD2 (5 bases). This CDR3 is built from 14 residues. From germline, CDR1 is DFQATT and CDR2 SNEGSKA (reference sequence). The V end was cut by 1 base, the J end by 4 bases, with 11 bases between. This CDR3 reads CSARAGSDYNEQFF. CDR3 nucleotide sequence: TGCAGTGCTAGAGCGGGGTCAGATTACAATGAGCAGTTCTTC.

On this clonotype itself: Being one base from a much bigger clone, this may be a read error. This chain uses TRBV7-2 with TRBJ2-1; D is tentatively TRBD1 or TRBD2 (6 bases each). V dropped 2 bases and J dropped 6 bases, with 17 bases sitting between them. In germline, CDR1 is SGHTA, CDR2 FQGNSA. This CDR3 is 16 amino acids long. The CDR3 reads CASSLSWTGASNEQFF. CDR3 in DNA: TGTGCCAGCAGCTTAAGCTGGACGGGGGCGAGCAATGAGCAGTTCTTC.

This clonotype has a handful of counts. This chain uses TRBV6-1 with TRBJ2-2; TRBD1 matches at 8 bases. The CDR3 runs 16 residues. V lost 6 bases and J lost 5; bases outside the gene matches: 11. Germline V gene lookup returns CDR1 MNHNS and CDR2 SASEGT. The CDR3 nucleotides are TGTGCCAGCAGCCCGATATCGACAGGGGCTACCGGGGAGCTGTTTTTT. It encodes CASSPISTGATGELFF.

This chain connects TRBV25-1 to TRBJ2-1, with a possible D match to TRBD2 (5 bases). Trimming took off 6 bases at V and 8 bases at J, with 20 bases between the two ends. Germline lookup yields CDR1 MGHDK and CDR2 SYGVNS. This CDR3 is 15 amino acids long. The CDR3 reads CASRSSAAPRDEQFF. CDR3 DNA sequence: TGTGCCAGCAGATCCTCAGCGGCCCCTCGGGATGAGCAGTTCTTC.

The rearrangement links TRBV2 to TRBJ2-1; 10 bases map to TRBD2. The CDR3 has 16 amino acids. Germline V gene data show CDR1 as SNHLY and CDR2 as FYNNEI. The V and J ends lost 5 bases and 9 bases, in that order; junction bases with no gene match: 13. CDR3: CASSQIKSGRGGEQFF. CDR3 bases: TGTGCCAGCAGTCAAATTAAGAGCGGGAGGGGCGGTGAGCAGTTCTTC.

This clonotype was observed a handful of times. V is TRBV12-3 or TRBV12-4 and J is TRBJ2-5; 9 bases match TRBD2. Trimming removed 6 bases from V and 5 bases from J; junction bases left unmatched: 10. The CDR3 extends over 15 amino acids. In DNA, the CDR3 is TGTGCCAGCAGACCGGGACTAGCTTCTCTCGAGACCCAGTACTTC. Translation gives CASRPGLASLETQYF.

The chain links TRBV21-1 to TRBJ2-1; TRBD2 is taken as the D call from the table, unchecked against the DNA. TRBV21-1 is given as a pseudogene. The CDR3 consists of 17 residues. The CDR3 protein is CASSPSGRDQRTKKQFF. DNA for the CDR3: TGTGCCAGCAGCCCCAGCGGGAGGGACCAACGAACCAAAAAGCAGTTCTTC.

This clonotype was found a few times. The chain links TRBV7-2 to TRBJ2-7; D possibly matches TRBD1 or TRBD2 (5 bases each). The CDR3 is 14 amino acids. Trimming pared 1 base from V and 6 bases from J, leaving 13 bases between. CDR1 and CDR2 from the germline V gene are SGHTA and FQGNSA. The CDR3 sequence is CASSLDGGRVEQYV. The CDR3 coding sequence is TGTGCCAGCAGCTTAGATGGGGGTCGGGTCGAGCAGTACGTC.

This rearrangement joins TRBV20-1 to TRBJ2-1; no definite D call. Germline CDR1 DFQATT, CDR2 SNEGSKA (reference sequence). The CDR3 loop spans 14 amino acids. Between the trimmed V and J ends, which lost 6 bases and 0 bases, there was a span of 12 bases. CDR3 sequence: CSALDPSSYNEQFF. The CDR3 coding sequence is TGCAGTGCCCTCGACCCGAGCTCCTACAATGAGCAGTTCTTC.

This clonotype was seen more than once but under ten times. V gene TRBV6-2 or TRBV6-3 combines with J gene TRBJ1-2; the match to TRBD1 covers 8 bases. This CDR3 contains 14 residues. Germline CDR1 and CDR2: MNHEY and SVGEGT. Trimming cost V 7 bases and J 14 bases; bases outside gene matches: 18. The CDR3 reads CASNEARDRPRGTF. DNA for the CDR3: TGTGCCAGCAACGAGGCCCGGGACAGGCCGCGTGGAACCTTC.